Following are 15 T cell receptor beta chains from one sample sequenced in a study of shared clonotypes between healthy human individuals. TCRdb's table, derived via immunoSEQ multiplex PCR, lists solely in-frame clones and lacks some. The sample lists approximately 500,000 clones, less than 85% seen once, with around 13% in the top ten. Material for sequencing was PBMCs. The receptor source for this set is a woman between 40 and 50 years old in good health. Some clones in this sample may be carry-over from other donors' samples.

The chain employs TRBV6-5 and TRBJ2-1, with D uncertain. The CDR3 spans 14 residues. The germline V gene has CDR1 MNHEY and CDR2 SVGAGI. V lost 0 bases and J lost 4, with 7 bases in between. The CDR3 DNA is TGTGCCAGCAGTTACTCGACTGGTTACAATGAGCAGTTCTTC. Protein: CASSYSTGYNEQFF.

The chain uses TRBV27 and TRBJ2-1; D is undetermined. Trimming took off 3 bases at V and 3 bases at J, with 12 bases between the two ends. In germline, CDR1 is MNHEY, CDR2 SMNVEV (reference sequence). The CDR3 length is 15 residues. CDR3 sequence (DNA): TGTGCCAGCAGTTTTGACGGACGGCACTACAATGAGCAGTTCTTC. Its translation is CASSFDGRHYNEQFF.

The chain couples TRBV7-6 to TRBJ2-7; TRBD2 matches at 11 bases. V was clipped by 4 bases and J by 6 bases; unmatched bases: 11. Germline V gene sequence: CDR1 SGHVS, CDR2 FNYEAQ. CDR3 size: 16 residues. For the CDR3, the DNA is TGTGCCAGCAGCTCCCCCTTCCTAGCGGGAGGAGGCGAGCAGTACTTC. Its translation is CASSSPFLAGGGEQYF. The full variable domain, rest sourced from reference TRBV7-6 and TRBJ2-7, is GAGVSQSPRYKVTKRGQDVALRCDPISGHVSLYWYRQALGQGPEFLTYFNYEAQQDKSGLPNDRFSAERPEGSISTLTIQRTEQRDSAMYRCASSSPFLAGGGEQYFGPGTRLTVT.

The chain has TRBV28 and TRBJ2-5; TRBD2 aligns across 7 bases. CDR1 and CDR2 (germline): MDHEN, SYDVKM. Unmatched junction bases numbered 10, after V lost 4 bases and J lost 2 bases. The CDR3 has 16 residues. CDR3 region: CASSSVPTSVQETQYF. CDR3 DNA sequence: TGTGCCAGCAGTTCCGTTCCCACTAGCGTGCAAGAGACCCAGTACTTC.

The chain is built from TRBV5-1 and TRBJ1-1; D is unresolved. V lost 0 bases and J 1 base, leaving 7 bases between the germline ends. Looked up from germline, CDR1 is SGHRS and CDR2 is YFSETQ. There are 14 residues in the CDR3. This CDR3 is CASSLDPANTEAFF. CDR3 coding DNA: TGCGCCAGCAGCTTGGACCCGGCGAACACTGAAGCTTTCTTT.

The J gene is TRBJ2-7, the V gene TRBV19; 15 bases map to TRBD2. This CDR3 has 17 residues. Germline CDR1 reads LNHDA; CDR2 reads SQIVND (reference sequence). V lost 9 bases, J lost 0 bases, and 9 bases stayed unmatched. The CDR3 bases are TGTGCCAGGAGCGTAGGGACTAGCGGGGGGTTCTCCTACGAGCAGTACTTC. Its protein product is CARSVGTSGGFSYEQYF.

The table lists this clone with a count of one. J is TRBJ2-1 and V is TRBV27, with 9 positions matching TRBD2. Germline CDR1 MNHEY, CDR2 SMNVEV (reference sequence). The CDR3 sequence is 14 residues long. Germline trimming cut 2 bases from V and 6 bases from J; bases unmatched to any gene: 2. The DNA for the CDR3 is TGTGCCAGCAGTTTAGGCGGGAGGGGCAATGAGCAGTTCTTC. Protein: CASSLGGRGNEQFF.

The rearrangement joins TRBV1 to TRBJ2-2; TRBD2 is taken as the D call from the table, unchecked against the DNA. TRBV1 constitutes a pseudogene. This CDR3 comprises 17 residues. CDR3 sequence: CTSSQDLREEGVGELFF. The CDR3 bases are TGCACCAGCAGCCAAGATCTGCGGGAGGAAGGCGTCGGGGAGCTGTTTTTT.

The CDR3 sequence is CASSPRGHEQFF. Here the CDR3 DNA reads TGCGCCAGCAGCCCCAGGGGGCATGAGCAGTTCTTC. The gene calls are TRBV4-1 and TRBJ2-1; TRBD1 aligns across 8 bases. The V gene end was trimmed by 4 bases and the J gene end by 8 bases; junction bases not matched to a gene: 1. Germline V CDR1 and CDR2: MGHRA, YSYEKL. This CDR3 has 12 amino acids.

The J gene is TRBJ1-1, the V gene TRBV18; no firm D call. The V end was cut by 3 bases, the J end by 0 bases, with 2 bases between. The CDR3 spans 12 residues. CDR1 and CDR2 from the germline V gene are KGHSH and LQKENI. CDR3 in DNA: TGTGCCAGCTCACCCATGAACACTGAAGCTTTCTTT. Its translation is CASSPMNTEAFF.

The rearrangement links TRBV2 to TRBJ1-2; a possible D gene is TRBD1 (6 bases). V gave up 1 base and J gave up 4 bases, with 10 bases separating them. The CDR3 consists of 14 residues. Germline assignment: CDR1 SNHLY and CDR2 FYNNEI. The CDR3 loop reads CASSEVTGLYGYTF. Here the CDR3 DNA reads TGTGCCAGCAGTGAAGTGACAGGCCTCTATGGCTACACCTTC.

The gene calls are TRBV6-5 and TRBJ1-2, with TRBD1 as a possible D gene (6 bases). The CDR3 consists of 16 residues. Looked up from germline, CDR1 is MNHEY and CDR2 is SVGAGI. Trimming removed 4 bases from V and 0 bases from J, with 15 bases in between. The CDR3: CASSSRQVISNYGYTF. Written as DNA, the CDR3 is TGTGCCAGCAGTTCCCGACAGGTGATTTCTAACTATGGCTACACCTTC.

A few counts support this clone. This chain uses TRBV9 with TRBJ2-3, with D maybe TRBD1 (6 bases). Germline CDR1 is SGDLS and CDR2 is YYNGEE. The CDR3 length is 15 residues. Trimming left V 6 bases short and J 2 bases short, with 16 bases between. CDR3 in amino acids: CASTESGTFTDTQYF. The CDR3 nucleotides read TGTGCCAGCACCGAATCCGGGACATTCACAGATACGCAGTATTTT.

The chain employs TRBV7-2 and TRBJ2-5; no clear D. Germline CDR1 is SGHTA and CDR2 is FQGNSA. With 5 bases removed from V and 0 bases from J, the gap between germline ends came to 10 bases. The CDR3 covers 14 residues. The CDR3 DNA reads TGTGCCAGCAGCCTACAGAGGTACCAAGAGACCCAGTACTTC. Its translation is CASSLQRYQETQYF.

There are many counts of this clone. The rearrangement joins TRBV29-1 to TRBJ1-1; no firm D call. The length of the CDR3 is 15 residues. Trimming stripped 0 bases from V and 1 base from J, with 12 bases between. Germline V gives CDR1 SQVTM, CDR2 ANQGSEA. Written as DNA, the CDR3 is TGCAGCGTTGAAGATCATGGGCTGGGGAACACTGAAGCTTTCTTT. It encodes CSVEDHGLGNTEAFF. The full variable domain, its missing parts supplied by reference TRBV29-1 and TRBJ1-1, is SAVISQKPSRDICQRGTSLTIQCQVDSQVTMMFWYRQQPGQSLTLIATANQGSEATYESGFVIDKFPISRPNLTFSTLTVSNMSPEDSSIYLCSVEDHGLGNTEAFFGQGTRLTVV.